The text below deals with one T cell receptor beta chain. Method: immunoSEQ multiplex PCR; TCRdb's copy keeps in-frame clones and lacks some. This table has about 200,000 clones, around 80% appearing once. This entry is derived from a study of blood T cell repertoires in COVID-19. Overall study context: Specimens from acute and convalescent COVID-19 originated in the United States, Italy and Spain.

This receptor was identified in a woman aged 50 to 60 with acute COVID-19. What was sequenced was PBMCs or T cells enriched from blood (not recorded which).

CDR3 residues: CASSVGGATGYTF. CDR3 coding DNA: TGTGCCAGCAGCGTAGGGGGCGCTACCGGCTACACCTTC. The chain combines TRBV9 with TRBJ1-2; D is perhaps TRBD1 (5 bases). Germline V CDR1 and CDR2: SGDLS, YYNGEE. V lost 0 bases and J 8 bases, leaving 11 bases between the germline ends. The CDR3 length is 13 residues.